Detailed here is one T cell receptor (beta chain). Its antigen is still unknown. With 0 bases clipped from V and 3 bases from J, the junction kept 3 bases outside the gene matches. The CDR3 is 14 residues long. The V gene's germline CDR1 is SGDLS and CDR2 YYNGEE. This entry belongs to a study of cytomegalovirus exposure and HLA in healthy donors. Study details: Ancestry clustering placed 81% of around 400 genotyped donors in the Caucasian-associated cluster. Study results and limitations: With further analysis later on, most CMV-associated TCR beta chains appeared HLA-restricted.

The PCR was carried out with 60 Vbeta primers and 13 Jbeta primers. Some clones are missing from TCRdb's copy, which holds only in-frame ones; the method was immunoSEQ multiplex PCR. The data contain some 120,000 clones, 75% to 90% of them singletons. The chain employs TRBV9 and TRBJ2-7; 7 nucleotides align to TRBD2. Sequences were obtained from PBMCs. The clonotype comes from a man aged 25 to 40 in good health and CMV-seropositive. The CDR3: CASSVGGGIYEQYF. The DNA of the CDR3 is TGTGCCAGCAGCGTAGGGGGGGGAATCTACGAGCAGTACTTC. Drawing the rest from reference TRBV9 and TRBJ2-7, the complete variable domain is DSGVTQTPKHLITATGQRVTLRCSPRSGDLSVYWYQQSLDQGLQFLIQYYNGEERAKGNILERFSAQQFPDLHSELNLSSLELGDSALYFCASSVGGGIYEQYFGPGTRLTVT.